The sequence of this T cell receptor beta chain was determined in a study of T cell repertoires in cytomegalovirus infection. Study conclusions and caveats: Accumulated public TCR beta family frequency recognized individuals carrying CMV together with the relevant HLA.

This clonotype appeared a few times. What it binds is not known. TCRdb re-derived calls from the reads in MiXCR, one entry per CDR3 protein. The sample has about half a million distinct CDR3 sequences, around 35% seen once; the top ten hold roughly 16%. The source material was cultured PBMCs, sampled from culture after CMV antigen stimulation. The receptor comes from a human donor in good health (CMV status not recorded). Some clones in this sample may be carry-over from other donors' samples.

In nucleotides, the CDR3 is TGTGCCAGCAGCTCCGGGGGAGACTCCTACGAGCAGTACTTC. It yields the protein CASSSGGDSYEQYF. The chain recombines TRBV7-3 with TRBJ2-7; a weak D match, TRBD2 (6 bases). This CDR3 spans 14 amino acids. The germline gives CDR1 SGHTA, CDR2 FQGTGA. Between the trimmed V and J ends, which lost 4 bases and 0 bases, there was a span of 10 bases. Combining the CDR3 with reference TRBV7-3 and TRBJ2-7 gives the whole variable domain GAGVSQTPSNKVTEKGKYVELRCDPISGHTALYWYRQSLGQGPEFLIYFQGTGAADDSGLPNDRFFAVRPEGSVSTLKIQRTERGDSAVYLCASSSGGDSYEQYFGPGTRLTVT.